This is a list of T cell receptor beta chains from one sample in a study of T cells in Graves' hyperthyroidism and ophthalmopathy. TCRdb reprocessed the multiplex PCR reads via MiXCR and lists one record per CDR3 protein. This table holds about 700,000 distinct CDR3 sequences, 14% found once. The sample taken for sequencing was blood. These receptors originate from a woman aged 18-35 years with Graves' hyperthyroidism. CDR3s include the opening cysteine and the closing phenylalanine or tryptophan. D genes are given only for firm matches. Size is omitted from some rows. Given values are once, few, many or a class for expanded clones.

clone size	J gene	D gene	V gene	CDR3 protein	CDR3 DNA
-	TRBJ2-1	TRBD2	TRBV28	CASRPGTSGSNEQFF	TGTGCCAGCAGACCCGGGACTAGCGGGAGCAATGAGCAGTTCTTC
many	TRBJ1-1	-	TRBV20-1	CSAGANTEAFF	TGCAGTGCGGGGGCGAACACTGAAGCTTTCTTT
many	TRBJ2-7	TRBD1	TRBV6-2/TRBV6-3	CASNPSGQGTYEQYF	TGTGCCAGCAACCCCTCCGGACAGGGGACCTACGAGCAGTACTTC
many	TRBJ2-1	TRBD2	TRBV11-3	CASSLTAGLAKMSSYNEQFF	TGTGCCAGCAGCTTAACAGCGGGGCTAGCGAAGATGAGCTCCTACAATGAGCAGTTCTTC
many	TRBJ2-2	-	TRBV27	CASSPLSNTGELFF	TGTGCCAGCAGTCCCCTATCGAACACCGGGGAGCTGTTTTTT
many	TRBJ2-2	-	TRBV20-1	CSARLRPGGELFF	TGCAGTGCTAGACTCAGACCTGGCGGGGAGCTGTTTTTT
once	TRBJ2-1	TRBD2	TRBV5-1	CASSFSGEPYNEQFF	TGCGCCAGCAGCTTCAGCGGGGAACCCTACAATGAGCAGTTCTTC
few	TRBJ2-1	-	TRBV15	CATGSSDPGSYNEQFF	TGTGCCACCGGCAGCTCCGACCCGGGCTCCTACAATGAGCAGTTCTTC
-	TRBJ1-4	-	TRBV30	CAWSVSVNNEKLFF	TGTGCCTGGAGTGTCTCCGTGAACAATGAAAAACTGTTTTTT
-	TRBJ2-7	TRBD1	TRBV9	CASSARTGLTYEQYF	TGTGCCAGCAGCGCTCGGACAGGTTTAACCTACGAGCAGTACTTC
many	TRBJ2-7	-	TRBV27	CASRRRVANTYEQYF	TGTGCCAGCAGAAGACGGGTAGCGAATACCTACGAGCAGTACTTC
many	TRBJ2-1	-	TRBV20-1	CSARDMQSSSYNEQFF	TGCAGTGCTAGAGATATGCAGAGTAGCTCCTACAATGAGCAGTTCTTC
-	TRBJ1-5	-	TRBV20-1	CSASGGGYSNQPQHF	TGCAGTGCTAGTGGGGGGGGCTATAGCAATCAGCCCCAGCATTTT
many	TRBJ1-2	TRBD1	TRBV6-5	CASSYLIVPGQGDYGYTF	TGTGCCAGCAGTTACCTAATTGTCCCGGGACAGGGGGACTATGGCTACACCTTC
many	TRBJ1-1	-	TRBV7-9	CASSFPHTTGNTEAFF	TGTGCCAGCAGCTTTCCCCACACGACAGGGAACACTGAAGCTTTCTTT
few	TRBJ2-1	TRBD2	TRBV20-1	CSVNKPGLAGGRNEQFF	TGCAGTGTCAACAAGCCGGGACTAGCGGGAGGGAGGAATGAGCAGTTCTTC
many	TRBJ2-1	-	TRBV7-3	CASSITSNNEQFF	TGTGCCAGCAGCATTACTAGCAACAATGAGCAGTTCTTC
-	TRBJ2-4	-	TRBV6-5	CASSYPQGRLTKNIQYF	TGTGCCAGCAGTTACCCACAGGGGAGGTTGACCAAAAACATTCAGTACTTC
few	TRBJ1-5	-	TRBV29-1	CSVIDNGLGNQPQHF	TGCAGCGTTATTGACAATGGGTTAGGTAATCAGCCCCAGCATTTT
many	TRBJ2-5	TRBD2	TRBV7-2	CASSLGLAGLEGETQYF	TGTGCCAGCAGCTTGGGGCTAGCGGGACTTGAAGGAGAGACCCAGTACTTC
many	TRBJ2-3	TRBD2	TRBV28	CASRSRTSGTDTQYF	TGTGCCAGCAGGTCCAGGACTAGCGGCACAGATACGCAGTATTTT
-	TRBJ1-1	-	TRBV27	CASLPQGRLNTEAFF	TGTGCCAGCCTTCCCCAGGGCCGTTTGAACACTGAAGCTTTCTTT
many	TRBJ2-4	-	TRBV30	CAWSGGVQNIQYF	TGTGCCTGGAGTGGGGGAGTCCAAAACATTCAGTACTTC
few	TRBJ1-3	-	TRBV11-3	CASSLLAGNSGNTIYF	TGTGCCAGCAGCTTATTGGCAGGGAACTCTGGAAACACCATATATTTT